The 22 T cell receptor beta chains below all came from one sample that was sequenced in a study of shared clonotypes between healthy human individuals. The data were produced by immunoSEQ multiplex PCR, yet TCRdb's version contains in-frame clones alone and is incomplete. Here the sample spans about a million clones, roughly 80% being singletons. The sample consisted of memory CD4+ T cells from PBMCs. The subset denotes: CD45RA-negative fraction. The receptors come from a young man in good health. Some clones in this sample may be carry-over from other donors' samples.

This chain uses TRBV27 with TRBJ1-3, with 7 bases matching TRBD1. CDR3 length: 18 residues. V shed 5 bases, J shed 0 bases, and the junction held 13 bases outside the gene matches. The germline V gene has CDR1 MNHEY and CDR2 SMNVEV (reference sequence). The CDR3 region has the DNA TGTGCCAGCAGTCTCTCTTCCAGGGGGGCTATCTCTGGAAACACCATATATTTT. Its protein product is CASSLSSRGAISGNTIYF.

Written as DNA, the CDR3 is TGTGCCACCAGCAGTTGGGCCAGCGCCCAGGTTGAGCAGTTCTTC. It yields the protein CATSSWASAQVEQFF. V and J are TRBV15 and TRBJ2-1; D not resolved. V was trimmed by 3 bases and J by 9 bases, leaving 18 bases between them. CDR3 size: 15 residues. From germline, CDR1 is LNHNV and CDR2 YYDKDF (reference sequence).

The chain links TRBV7-6 to TRBJ2-7; TRBD1 might be the D (5 bases). This CDR3 spans 16 amino acids. CDR1 and CDR2 (germline): SGHVS, FNYEAQ. Trimming left V 5 bases short and J 1 base short, with 18 bases between. CDR3 nucleotides: TGTGCCAGCAGCAACCCCGCCAGGGAACCGTCCTACGAGCAGTACTTC. Protein: CASSNPAREPSYEQYF.

This chain links TRBV5-4 with TRBJ2-2; 8 bases are a match to TRBD1. The germline CDR1 and CDR2 sequences are SGHNT and YYREEE (reference sequence). With 0 bases clipped from V and 1 base from J, the junction kept 2 bases outside the gene matches. This CDR3 has 16 residues. The CDR3: CASSLETGGNTGELFF. As DNA, the CDR3 is TGTGCCAGCAGCTTGGAAACAGGGGGGAACACCGGGGAGCTGTTTTTT.

The CDR3 nucleotides are TGTGCCAGCAGCGGGATGACAGCGAACACTGAAGCTTTCTTT. Encoded protein: CASSGMTANTEAFF. The J gene is TRBJ1-1, the V gene TRBV5-4, with D perhaps matching TRBD1 (5 bases). Germline V gene sequence: CDR1 SGHNT, CDR2 YYREEE (reference sequence). V was shortened by 4 bases and J by 1 base, with 11 bases between the two germline ends. The CDR3 consists of 14 residues.

Concerning this clone: This may be a read error: a much more frequent sequence differs by one nucleotide. The chain is built from TRBV10-3 and TRBJ1-4, with 10 bases fitting TRBD1. There are 13 residues in the CDR3. CDR1 is ENHRY and CDR2 is SYGVKD in the germline V gene. The V gene end was trimmed by 7 bases and the J gene end by 10 bases; junction bases not matched to a gene: 6. DNA for the CDR3: TGTGCCATCAAGGGACAGGGGTTAGGAAAACTGTTTTTT. Protein product: CAIKGQGLGKLFF.

The J gene is TRBJ2-7, the V gene TRBV2; TRBD1 matches at 11 bases. V was clipped by 7 bases and J by 7 bases; unmatched bases: 9. Germline V gives CDR1 SNHLY, CDR2 FYNNEI. There are 14 residues in the CDR3. DNA of the CDR3: TGTGCCAGCACCATCGGACAGGGGGCGGGAGAGCAGTACTTC. Translating it yields CASTIGQGAGEQYF. Full variable domain (rest looked up from reference TRBV2 and TRBJ2-7): EPEVTQTPSHQVTQMGQEVILRCVPISNHLYFYWYRQILGQKVEFLVSFYNNEISEKSEIFDDQFSVERPDGSNFTLKIRSTKLEDSAMYFCASTIGQGAGEQYFGPGTRLTVT.

The chain combines TRBV6-5 with TRBJ1-1, with D unresolved. The CDR3 is made up of 15 amino acids. Trimming took off 0 bases at V and 0 bases at J, with 8 bases between the two ends. Germline CDR1 MNHEY, CDR2 SVGAGI. CDR3 residues: CASSYSSRMNTEAFF. The CDR3 coding sequence is TGTGCCAGCAGTTACTCGAGCCGGATGAACACTGAAGCTTTCTTT.

The chain carries TRBV28 and TRBJ1-2; 11 positions match TRBD1. V shed 7 bases, J shed 8 bases, and the junction held 9 bases outside the gene matches. Looked up from germline, CDR1 is MDHEN and CDR2 is SYDVKM. The CDR3 has 14 residues. DNA of the CDR3: TGTGCCAGCACCTCTGGACAGGGGGCAGGAGGCTACACCTTC. It yields the protein CASTSGQGAGGYTF.

V is TRBV11-3 and J is TRBJ2-5, with 9 bases that match TRBD1. CDR3 length: 15 amino acids. V lost 1 base, J lost 4 bases, and 4 bases stayed unmatched. CDR1 is SGHNT and CDR2 is YENEEA in the germline V gene. The DNA for the CDR3 is TGTGCCAGCAGCTTAGGGACAGGGGAAGGAGAGACCCAGTACTTC. It encodes CASSLGTGEGETQYF.

This chain links TRBV11-3 with TRBJ2-5; the D call may be TRBD1 or TRBD2 (5 bases each). This CDR3 is 16 amino acids long. V shed 5 bases and J shed 1 base, with 17 bases lying between them. Germline CDR1 and CDR2: SGHNT and YENEEA. CDR3: CASSQRGQGRQETQYF. The CDR3 DNA reads TGTGCCAGCAGCCAAAGGGGTCAGGGACGCCAAGAGACCCAGTACTTC.

The rearrangement links TRBV28 to TRBJ1-4; D is undetermined. The CDR3 sequence is 13 residues long. Per germline, CDR1 MDHEN and CDR2 SYDVKM. V gave up 1 base and J gave up 5 bases, with 5 bases separating them. The CDR3 DNA reads TGTGCCAGCAGTTTATTCCCAAATGAAAAACTGTTTTTT. It yields the protein CASSLFPNEKLFF.

J is TRBJ2-7 and V is TRBV27, with a tentative D call TRBD1 (5 bases). V was trimmed by 5 bases and J by 2 bases, leaving 13 bases between them. Germline V gene data show CDR1 as MNHEY and CDR2 as SMNVEV (reference sequence). The CDR3 contains 14 residues. This chain's CDR3 is CASSRAGSTYEQYF. In nucleotides, the CDR3 is TGTGCCAGCAGTCGGGCAGGGTCGACCTACGAGCAGTACTTC.

The chain carries TRBV6-4 and TRBJ1-5; D is ambiguous. This CDR3 is built from 12 residues. Germline CDR1 is MRHNA and CDR2 is SNTAGT. Deletions cut 1 base from V and 15 bases from J, with 13 bases between. The CDR3 coding sequence is TGTGCCAGCAGTGACTGCGGGCCATCGAGGCATTTT. As protein: CASSDCGPSRHF.

The genes are TRBV7-9 and TRBJ2-7; TRBD2 agrees at 8 bases. J lost 1 base, V lost 5 bases, and 7 bases had no gene match. The CDR3 runs 15 residues. Germline V lookup: CDR1 SEHNR, CDR2 FQNEAQ (reference sequence). CDR3 in DNA: TGTGCCAGCAGCCCCCTCGCGGGAGGTTCCTACGAGCAGTACTTC. Protein sequence: CASSPLAGGSYEQYF.

A note on this clone: A much more abundant neighbour one base away suggests this may be a read error. This sample also contains other DNA sequences that code for the same CDR3. The chain has TRBV27 and TRBJ1-2, with D tentatively TRBD1 (6 bases). The CDR3 length is 13 residues. Germline V lookup: CDR1 MNHEY, CDR2 SMNVEV (reference sequence). Trimming cost V 6 bases and J 7 bases, with 15 bases left between them. CDR3 DNA sequence: TGTGCCAGCAGACAGGGTGTCGGGCGTGGCTACACCTTC. It specifies CASRQGVGRGYTF.

The V call is TRBV28, the J call TRBJ1-5; D is ambiguous. Germline values: CDR1 MDHEN, CDR2 SYDVKM. The CDR3 has 13 residues. V was cut by 10 bases and J by 3 bases, with 13 bases left in between. The CDR3 DNA reads TGTGCCACCCGACCGGGTCCCAATCAGCCCCAGCATTTT. Residues: CATRPGPNQPQHF.

Turning to this clone: A read error may account for a junction end that differs from germline. The chain employs TRBV27 and TRBJ1-1, with unresolved D. Germline CDR1 reads MNHEY; CDR2 reads SMNVEV (reference sequence). This CDR3 region has 11 residues. CDR3 in amino acids: CAGGTRTEAFF. In DNA form, the CDR3 reads TGCGCGGGAGGAACTCGGACTGAAGCTTTCTTT.

This sequence joins TRBV6-6 and TRBJ1-1, with a tentative D call TRBD1 (5 bases). Trimming removed 2 bases from V and 6 bases from J, with 13 bases in between. Germline loops: CDR1 MNHNY, CDR2 SVGAGI (reference sequence). The CDR3 extends over 14 amino acids. Here the CDR3 DNA reads TGTGCCAGCAGTTACCAGAAAGGGGAGGCTGAAGCTTTCTTT. Amino acid sequence: CASSYQKGEAEAFF.

The genes are TRBV29-1 and TRBJ1-3, with D unresolved. CDR1 is SQVTM and CDR2 is ANQGSEA in the germline V gene. The CDR3 runs to 13 residues. Trimming removed 5 bases at V and 0 bases at J, with 8 bases between. The CDR3 DNA sequence: TGCAGCGTTTCAGAGAACTCTGGAAACACCATATATTTT. It translates to CSVSENSGNTIYF.

J is TRBJ2-7 and V is TRBV28, with 7 bases lining up with TRBD1. CDR1 is MDHEN, CDR2 SYDVKM, per germline. The CDR3 sequence is 14 residues long. The CDR3 nucleotides read TGTGCTGCCGTAAGCACAGGGGTCTACACCGAGCAGTACTTC. This gives the protein CAAVSTGVYTEQYF.

The chain employs TRBV5-1 and TRBJ2-3; a possible D gene is TRBD2 (6 bases). V lost 3 bases and J lost 3, with 14 bases in between. Germline values: CDR1 SGHRS, CDR2 YFSETQ. CDR3 length: 15 amino acids. The DNA for the CDR3 is TGCGCCAGCAGCTGGTCAGGAGGAGGGACAGATACGCAGTATTTT. The encoded protein is CASSWSGGGTDTQYF.